Listed below are T cell receptor beta chains from one sample, sequenced in a study of regulatory T cells in long-lasting Graves disease. From the multiplex PCR reads, TCRdb called clonotypes with MiXCR, one entry per CDR3 protein. Found here are about 540,000 distinct CDR3 sequences, approximately 15% of them singletons; the top ten hold 10%. These data were likewise used in another study, on T cells in Graves' hyperthyroidism and ophthalmopathy.

This material consisted of peripheral blood mononuclear cells (PBMCs), taken at new diagnosis, from a patient treated with antithyroid drugs. The source of these receptors is a man under 40 with Graves disease. Each CDR3 is given with its conserved first and last residue. The order of the fields is J gene, V gene, D gene, clone size, CDR3 protein, CDR3 DNA. A D gene is named only where the DNA matches it firmly. Expanded clones get a size class; other rows say once, few or many, or leave the size out.

>TRBJ1-2|TRBV2|-|many
CASSDGGNYGYTF
TGTGCCAGCAGTGATGGAGGCAACTATGGCTACACCTTC
>TRBJ2-3|TRBV29-1|-|-
CSVGQDTDTQYF
TGCAGCGTTGGACAGGATACAGATACGCAGTATTTT
>TRBJ2-7|TRBV18|-|-
CASSPVSREVSYEQYF
TGTGCCAGCTCACCCGTTTCCAGGGAGGTTTCCTACGAGCAGTACTTC
>TRBJ1-5|TRBV15|-|many
CATSSRGQSNQPQHF
TGTGCCACCAGCAGTCGTGGTCAGTCCAATCAGCCCCAGCATTTT
>TRBJ2-7|TRBV29-1|-|many
CSVEDRGASYEQYF
TGCAGCGTTGAAGATCGGGGGGCTTCCTACGAGCAGTACTTC
>TRBJ2-7|TRBV5-1|TRBD1|many
CASSLPDRGPLEQYF
TGCGCCAGCAGCCTTCCGGACAGGGGACCCCTCGAGCAGTACTTC
>TRBJ1-1|TRBV7-9|-|many
CASSLLERTEAFF
TGTGCCAGCAGCTTATTAGAGCGAACTGAAGCTTTCTTT
>TRBJ2-7|TRBV10-3|-|few
CAIRQGSDEQYF
TGTGCCATCAGACAGGGTAGCGACGAGCAGTACTTC
>TRBJ2-7|TRBV7-2|-|few
CASSLDVYSYEQYF
TGTGCCAGCAGCTTAGATGTGTACTCCTACGAGCAGTACTTC
>TRBJ1-1|TRBV10-3|-|many
CAISGGKGMNTEAFF
TGTGCCATCAGTGGGGGGAAGGGCATGAACACTGAAGCTTTCTTT
>TRBJ2-1|TRBV29-1|TRBD2|many
CSVGLAGRGNEQFF
TGCAGCGTTGGACTAGCGGGGAGGGGCAATGAGCAGTTCTTC
>TRBJ2-7|TRBV19|TRBD2|few
CASSTPLAALSYEQYF
TGTGCCAGTAGTACCCCCCTAGCGGCCCTTTCCTACGAGCAGTACTTC
>TRBJ2-3|TRBV4-1|-|many
CASSQVGLTPDTQYF
TGCGCCAGCAGCCAAGTTGGCCTCACCCCAGATACGCAGTATTTT
>TRBJ2-2|TRBV2|TRBD2|many
CASRLGLAGNTGELFF
TGTGCCAGCAGATTGGGACTAGCGGGAAACACCGGGGAGCTGTTTTTT
>TRBJ1-5|TRBV2|-|-
CASRTGTNQPQHF
TGTGCCAGCAGGACTGGTACCAATCAGCCCCAGCATTTT
>TRBJ2-1|TRBV20-1|-|many
CSGFKPRPYNEQFF
TGCAGTGGATTTAAACCTAGGCCCTACAATGAGCAGTTCTTC
>TRBJ2-3|TRBV6-5|TRBD2|many
CASSYSWLAGRTDTQYF
TGTGCCAGCAGTTACTCTTGGCTAGCGGGACGCACAGATACGCAGTATTTT
>TRBJ2-1|TRBV13|TRBD2|many
CASSSPPASGKNNEQFF
TGTGCCAGCAGCTCCCCGCCGGCTAGCGGGAAGAACAATGAGCAGTTCTTC
>TRBJ2-3|TRBV16|TRBD2|-
CASKSGTTPTDTQYF
TGTGCCAGTAAGTCCGGGACTACCCCCACAGATACGCAGTATTTT
>TRBJ2-7|TRBV10-3|TRBD2|few
CAISETSGAYEQYF
TGTGCCATCAGTGAAACTAGCGGGGCCTACGAGCAGTACTTC
>TRBJ2-7|TRBV7-3|-|many
CASSLGGAGYEQYF
TGTGCCAGCAGCTTGGGTGGGGCAGGCTACGAGCAGTACTTC
>TRBJ2-1|TRBV7-9|-|many
CASSAPGTLKNEQFF
TGTGCCAGCAGCGCCCCCGGGACACTCAAAAATGAGCAGTTCTTC
>TRBJ1-6|TRBV20-1|-|-
CSARDFRDTPGDSPLHF
TGCAGTGCTAGAGACTTCCGGGACACCCCCGGGGATTCACCCCTCCACTTT
>TRBJ2-7|TRBV27|TRBD2|many
CASSFYGTSGYEQYF
TGTGCCAGCAGTTTCTACGGGACTAGCGGCTACGAGCAGTACTTC
>TRBJ2-1|TRBV30|-|many
CAWSVGRPNEQFF
TGTGCCTGGAGTGTAGGCCGCCCAAATGAGCAGTTCTTC
>TRBJ2-3|TRBV20-1|TRBD2|many
CSAISPRAGLDTQYF
TGCAGTGCTATCTCACCCAGAGCGGGACTAGATACGCAGTATTTT
>TRBJ2-7|TRBV5-5|TRBD1|few
CASSLPYRGYEQYF
TGTGCCAGCAGCTTGCCGTACAGGGGCTACGAGCAGTACTTC
>TRBJ2-7|TRBV7-3|-|-
CASSFSVVSSYEQYF
TGTGCCAGCAGCTTCTCGGTTGTGAGCTCCTACGAGCAGTACTTC
>TRBJ1-2|TRBV29-1|-|many
CSAGRRGAREGYTF
TGCAGCGCCGGGCGGCGAGGGGCTAGAGAGGGCTACACCTTC
>TRBJ2-7|TRBV28|TRBD2|many
CASSPLVTSGSYEQYF
TGTGCCAGCAGTCCGTTAGTGACTAGCGGCTCCTACGAGCAGTACTTC
>TRBJ1-2|TRBV2|-|many
CASSPDTRSSYGYTF
TGTGCCAGCAGTCCGGACACCCGAAGTAGCTATGGCTACACCTTC
>TRBJ2-5|TRBV29-1|-|many
CSALIFGREQETQYF
TGCAGCGCGCTGATATTTGGCAGGGAACAAGAGACCCAGTACTTC
>TRBJ2-7|TRBV5-6|TRBD2|few
CASSAGLAYEQYF
TGTGCCAGCAGCGCGGGACTAGCCTACGAGCAGTACTTC
>TRBJ2-1|TRBV7-9|-|once
CAALDVAQNNEQFF
TGTGCCGCTTTAGACGTAGCGCAGAACAATGAGCAGTTCTTC
>TRBJ1-3|TRBV2|-|-
CASGGGRGNTIYF
TGTGCCAGCGGTGGGGGGCGGGGAAACACCATATATTTT
>TRBJ2-3|TRBV10-3|-|many
CAISESGPTDTQYF
TGTGCCATCAGTGAGTCGGGGCCAACAGATACGCAGTATTTT
>TRBJ2-3|TRBV5-1|TRBD1|many
CASRATGAQYF
TGCGCCAGCAGGGCTACAGGGGCGCAGTATTTT
>TRBJ2-1|TRBV2|TRBD2|many
CASIGGTGTSCFF
TGTGCCAGCATTGGAGGTACCGGGACTAGCTGCTTCTTC
>TRBJ2-1|TRBV2|-|many
CASSTTGTDTYNEQFF
TGTGCCAGCAGTACTACCGGGACTGACACCTACAATGAGCAGTTCTTC
>TRBJ2-1|TRBV27|-|-
CASSWDNFGNEQFF
TGTGCCAGCAGTTGGGACAATTTCGGCAATGAGCAGTTCTTC
>TRBJ1-5|TRBV19|-|few
CASSTAGPQHF
TGTGCCAGTAGTACCGCCGGGCCCCAGCATTTT
>TRBJ2-7|TRBV20-1|TRBD2|many
CSATLAGGMVNSEQYF
TGCAGTGCTACACTAGCGGGAGGAATGGTGAACTCCGAGCAGTACTTC
>TRBJ2-7|TRBV4-1|-|-
CASSQWTGSSYEQYF
TGCGCCAGCAGCCAATGGACCGGAAGCTCCTACGAGCAGTACTTC
>TRBJ2-3|TRBV20-1|-|few
CSAPKGGSPTDTQYF
TGCAGTGCGCCGAAGGGTGGGAGCCCCACAGATACGCAGTATTTT
>TRBJ1-1|TRBV13|-|many
CASSLGDGLNTEAFF
TGTGCCAGCAGCTTAGGGGACGGACTGAACACTGAAGCTTTCTTT
>TRBJ2-3|TRBV7-2|TRBD2|many
CASSSGKLDTQYF
TGTGCCAGCTCTAGCGGGAAGCTGGATACGCAGTATTTT